The clone carrying this T cell receptor (beta chain) has only a few counts. The antigen is not known. Germline V gene data show CDR1 as MNHNY and CDR2 as SVGAGI (reference sequence). The CDR3 contains 13 residues. V gave up 5 bases and J gave up 6 bases; unmatched junction bases: 6. The sample is drawn from a study of early T cells in non-severe SARS-CoV-2 infection. Molecules of cDNA were individually given unique molecular identifiers that were attached to them. Each CDR3 protein gets one entry after TCRdb re-called the 5' RACE reads with MiXCR. Altogether about 60,000 distinct CDR3 sequences are present, 15% being singletons, with the ten largest covering 10%. Overall study results and limits: Reliance on VDJdb matching favored anti-spike CD8 responses; private and CD4 specificities were missed.

The specimen comprised whole blood, sampled at baseline. This chain links TRBV6-6 with TRBJ2-7; 8 nucleotides line up with TRBD1. The clonotype was recovered from an adult who was a healthcare worker with PCR-confirmed SARS-CoV-2 infection or an uninfected control (not recorded which). The CDR3 coding sequence is TGTGCCAGCAGTCAATTCCAGGGGGCCGAGCAGTACTTC. Its translation: CASSQFQGAEQYF.